This is a list of T cell receptor beta chains from one sample in a study of blood T cell repertoires in COVID-19. TCRdb's table, derived via immunoSEQ multiplex PCR, lists solely in-frame clones and lacks some. The sample has fewer than 300,000 clones; approximately 85% are singletons. The sequenced material came from PBMCs or T cells enriched from blood (not recorded which). Receptors originate from a young woman who had recovered from COVID-19. CDR3s include the opening cysteine and the closing phenylalanine or tryptophan. A D gene is named only where the DNA matches it firmly. Part of the rows lack a size; the others show once, few, many or a class for expanded clones.

size: -
V: TRBV7-9
J: TRBJ1-2
D: TRBD1
DNA: TGTGCCAGCAGCCCGCCAGGGGGGGGCTACACCTTC
CDR3: CASSPPGGGYTF

size: -
V: TRBV6-6
J: TRBJ1-3
D: -
DNA: TGTGCCAGCAGCGTGACAGGAGCTGGAAACACCATATATTTT
CDR3: CASSVTGAGNTIYF

size: -
V: TRBV15
J: TRBJ1-4
D: -
DNA: TGTGCCACCAGCAGCATTTCCCTTGGAGATGAAAAACTGTTTTTT
CDR3: CATSSISLGDEKLFF

size: once
V: TRBV29-1
J: TRBJ2-3
D: -
DNA: TGCAGCACAGTCGAAGACGGGAAAGATACGCAGTATTTT
CDR3: CSTVEDGKDTQYF

size: -
V: TRBV7-9
J: TRBJ2-3
D: -
DNA: TGTGCCAGCAGCCAAACGAGGGGGTCTAGCACAGATACGCAGTATTTT
CDR3: CASSQTRGSSTDTQYF

size: -
V: TRBV30
J: TRBJ2-2
D: TRBD2
DNA: TGTGCCTGGAGCCTAGGACTAGCTACCACCGGGGAGCTGTTTTTT
CDR3: CAWSLGLATTGELFF

size: few
V: TRBV7-9
J: TRBJ1-1
D: -
DNA: TGTGCCAGCAGCGATTTGGGGCGGCTGGGTGAAGCTTTCTTT
CDR3: CASSDLGRLGEAFF

size: -
V: TRBV19
J: TRBJ2-2
D: -
DNA: TGTGCCAGTAGTATAGACGGACTCCCCGGGGAGCTGTTTTTT
CDR3: CASSIDGLPGELFF

size: -
V: TRBV18
J: TRBJ2-5
D: TRBD1
DNA: TGTGCCAGCTCACCGCCGGGACAGGGGAGCCTCCGGGAATTGGGAGAGACCCAGTACTTC
CDR3: CASSPPGQGSLRELGETQYF

size: -
V: TRBV11-3
J: TRBJ2-1
D: TRBD2
DNA: TGTGCCAGCAGCAGCCGACTAGCGGGGGACAATGAGCAGTTCTTC
CDR3: CASSSRLAGDNEQFF

size: -
V: TRBV11-2
J: TRBJ1-4
D: TRBD1
DNA: TGTGCCAGCAGCAAGGACAGGGGAGTTATTGCAACTAATGAAAAACTGTTTTTT
CDR3: CASSKDRGVIATNEKLFF

size: -
V: TRBV6-1
J: TRBJ2-1
D: -
DNA: TGTGCCAGCAGTGAATGGTCAGGGGTGCCAAATAATGAGCAGTTCTTC
CDR3: CASSEWSGVPNNEQFF

size: -
V: TRBV2
J: TRBJ2-7
D: -
DNA: TGTGCCAGCAGGCCGGGTGGCTATACCTACGAGCAGTACTTC
CDR3: CASRPGGYTYEQYF

size: -
V: TRBV7-6
J: TRBJ1-1
D: -
DNA: TGTGCCAGCAGCGCCAGGGACATAACGGGCAGTGGGGCTTTCTTT
CDR3: CASSARDITGSGAFF

size: -
V: TRBV24-1
J: TRBJ2-7
D: TRBD1
DNA: TGTGCCACCAGTAGTGGTGGACAGGGGGACTACGAGCAGTACTTC
CDR3: CATSSGGQGDYEQYF

size: -
V: TRBV19
J: TRBJ2-7
D: TRBD2
DNA: TGTGCCAGTAGTCAGATCGGGGGGGCAAAGGTCCACGAGCAGTACTTC
CDR3: CASSQIGGAKVHEQYF

size: once
V: TRBV19
J: TRBJ2-3
D: -
DNA: TGTGCCAGTCAGGATTACACAGATACGCAGTATTTT
CDR3: CASQDYTDTQYF

size: -
V: TRBV7-2
J: TRBJ2-2
D: -
DNA: TGTGCCAGCAGCTTAGCGGCAGTCGGGGAGCTGTTTTTT
CDR3: CASSLAAVGELFF

size: -
V: TRBV5-4
J: TRBJ1-2
D: TRBD1
DNA: TGTGCCAGCAGCCCCGGGGACAGAGCTCTTGGTGGCTACACCTTC
CDR3: CASSPGDRALGGYTF

size: few
V: TRBV5-1
J: TRBJ2-7
D: -
DNA: TGCGCCAGCAGCGCAGGGAACTCCTACGAGCAGTACTTC
CDR3: CASSAGNSYEQYF

size: -
V: TRBV6-5
J: TRBJ2-7
D: TRBD1
DNA: TGTGCCAGCAGAGATGACAGGGGGAACGAGCAGTACTTC
CDR3: CASRDDRGNEQYF

size: -
V: TRBV15
J: TRBJ2-7
D: -
DNA: TGTGCCACCAGCAGAGATACAGGTCCCGAGCAGTACTTC
CDR3: CATSRDTGPEQYF

size: -
V: TRBV7-6
J: TRBJ1-1
D: -
DNA: TGTGCCAGCAGGATGACAGAGATGAACACTGAAGCTTTCTTT
CDR3: CASRMTEMNTEAFF

size: -
V: TRBV28
J: TRBJ2-2
D: -
DNA: TGTGCCAGCAGTTTTCCTCGCGGGGAGCTGTTTTTT
CDR3: CASSFPRGELFF

size: -
V: TRBV19
J: TRBJ2-3
D: TRBD2
DNA: TGTGCCAGTACCCAAGGACTAGCGGGCTTCACAGATACGCAGTATTTT
CDR3: CASTQGLAGFTDTQYF

size: -
V: TRBV9
J: TRBJ1-2
D: -
DNA: TGTGCCAGCAGCGCGTCGACAGGACCTATGAGCTACACCTTC
CDR3: CASSASTGPMSYTF

size: -
V: TRBV11-1
J: TRBJ2-2
D: TRBD2
DNA: TGTACCAGCAGCCAAGCGGGGGGGAACACCGGGGAGCTGTTTTTT
CDR3: CTSSQAGGNTGELFF

size: -
V: TRBV2
J: TRBJ2-1
D: TRBD2
DNA: TGTGCCAGCAGTCGAGATAGCGGGGGGTACAATGAGCAGTTCTTC
CDR3: CASSRDSGGYNEQFF

size: -
V: TRBV2
J: TRBJ1-1
D: -
DNA: TGTGCCAGCAGTGCCGGGGGGCCCATGAACACTGAAGCTTTCTTT
CDR3: CASSAGGPMNTEAFF

size: -
V: TRBV5-1
J: TRBJ1-6
D: TRBD1
DNA: TGCGCCAGCAGCCCATCCGGGACAGGGGGTTCACCCCTCCACTTT
CDR3: CASSPSGTGGSPLHF

size: -
V: TRBV27
J: TRBJ2-7
D: -
DNA: TGTGCCAGCAGTTCCCTGGTAAGAAAAGGGGGCGAGCAGTACTTC
CDR3: CASSSLVRKGGEQYF

size: -
V: TRBV7-9
J: TRBJ1-1
D: -
DNA: TGTGCCAGCAGTTTATATACAGGGAGAGGGAACACTGAAGCTTTCTTT
CDR3: CASSLYTGRGNTEAFF

size: -
V: TRBV2
J: TRBJ1-1
D: -
DNA: TGTGCCAGCAGGTTACAGGAGAACACTGAAGCTTTCTTT
CDR3: CASRLQENTEAFF

size: -
V: TRBV27
J: TRBJ1-2
D: -
DNA: TGTGCCAGCAGTTTACTGTCTAACTATGGCTACACCTTC
CDR3: CASSLLSNYGYTF

size: -
V: TRBV2
J: TRBJ1-1
D: -
DNA: TGTGCCAGCAGTGTCTTCTCGAGAACTGAAGCTTTCTTT
CDR3: CASSVFSRTEAFF